The sequence of this T cell receptor (beta chain) was determined in a study of glioma-infiltrating T cells after dendritic cell vaccination. For the study at large: Dendritic cell vaccination trial patients had either newly diagnosed or recurrent glioblastoma.

This CDR3 comprises 15 residues. Time point defined: after dendritic cell vaccination, including at tumor progression/relapse. TCRB CDR3 was amplified from 2 ug genomic DNA or less. The primer mix had 60 V beta and 13 J beta primers. TCRdb's copy holds only in-frame clones and misses some; the assay was immunoSEQ multiplex PCR. The table has approximately 60,000 clones, approximately 86% seen once. V is TRBV21-1 and J is TRBJ2-5; the table gives TRBD2 as D, unverified against the DNA. TRBV21-1 is a recognized pseudogene. The TCR sequence derives from a human donor with glioblastoma. The source was blood, collected after dendritic cell vaccination. The chain's CDR3 is CASSKPSGRGETQYF. CDR3 sequence (DNA): TGTGCCAGCAGCAAACCTAGCGGGAGAGGGGAGACCCAGTACTTC.